Listed below are T cell receptor beta chains from one sample, sequenced in a study of graft-versus-host responses after intestinal transplantation. The protocol was immunoSEQ multiplex PCR, while the TCRdb copy is restricted to in-frame clones and leaves out a portion. The sample lists approximately 12,000 clones, 70% to 80% occurring once. Here the sequenced sample was ileum tissue, taken 142 days after intestinal transplantation. The receptors were sampled from a human patient who received an intestinal transplant, so some T cells may come from the graft donor. Each CDR3 is given with its conserved first and last residue. Each record gives: CDR3 protein, CDR3 DNA, J gene, D gene, V gene, clone size. A D gene is named only where the DNA matches it firmly. Size is stated for part of the rows, as once, few or many counts, or as a class when the clone is expanded.

CDR3 protein: CASPAYQETQYF; CDR3 DNA: TGTGCCAGCCCTGCGTACCAAGAGACCCAGTACTTC; J gene: TRBJ2-5; D gene: -; V gene: TRBV7-9; clone size: -
CDR3 protein: CASSYGQANYGYTF; CDR3 DNA: TGTGCCAGCAGTTATGGACAGGCTAACTATGGCTACACCTTC; J gene: TRBJ1-2; D gene: TRBD1; V gene: TRBV6-5; clone size: -
CDR3 protein: CASSQTRGWSYEQYF; CDR3 DNA: TGTGCCAGCAGTCAAACAAGGGGTTGGTCCTACGAGCAGTACTTC; J gene: TRBJ2-7; D gene: -; V gene: TRBV27; clone size: -
CDR3 protein: CASSLAGAYEQYF; CDR3 DNA: TGTGCCAGCAGCCTAGCGGGAGCCTACGAGCAGTACTTC; J gene: TRBJ2-7; D gene: TRBD2; V gene: TRBV7-9; clone size: -
CDR3 protein: CASSRRQGDGELFF; CDR3 DNA: TGTGCCAGCAGCCGACGACAGGGGGACGGGGAGCTGTTTTTT; J gene: TRBJ2-2; D gene: TRBD1; V gene: TRBV7-9; clone size: once
CDR3 protein: CASSDRGPGNTIYF; CDR3 DNA: TGTGCCAGCTCCGACAGGGGGCCTGGAAACACCATATATTTT; J gene: TRBJ1-3; D gene: TRBD1; V gene: TRBV18; clone size: -
CDR3 protein: CASSQDFAAGDNEQFF; CDR3 DNA: TGTGCCAGCAGCCAAGATTTTGCAGCGGGAGACAATGAGCAGTTCTTC; J gene: TRBJ2-1; D gene: TRBD2; V gene: TRBV4-2; clone size: -
CDR3 protein: CASSLPDGDSGNTIYF; CDR3 DNA: TGTGCCAGCAGCCTCCCAGACGGAGACTCTGGAAACACCATATATTTT; J gene: TRBJ1-3; D gene: -; V gene: TRBV9; clone size: few
CDR3 protein: CATSREAASGTNTGELFF; CDR3 DNA: TGTGCCACCAGCAGAGAAGCGGCTAGCGGGACAAACACCGGGGAGCTGTTTTTT; J gene: TRBJ2-2; D gene: TRBD2; V gene: TRBV15; clone size: -
CDR3 protein: CASSLRTGTGGYTF; CDR3 DNA: TGTGCCAGCAGCTTAAGGACAGGGACGGGAGGCTACACCTTC; J gene: TRBJ1-2; D gene: TRBD1; V gene: TRBV5-5; clone size: -
CDR3 protein: CASSTRTGVYEQYF; CDR3 DNA: TGTGCCAGCAGCACCCGGACAGGGGTCTACGAGCAGTACTTC; J gene: TRBJ2-7; D gene: TRBD1; V gene: TRBV5-4; clone size: once
CDR3 protein: CASSKSGGRADF; CDR3 DNA: TGTGCCAGCAGCAAAAGTGGCGGGAGAGCCGACTTC; J gene: TRBJ2-5; D gene: -; V gene: TRBV21-1; clone size: few
CDR3 protein: CASSPGTSRKGEQFF; CDR3 DNA: TGTGCCAGCAGCCCGGGGACTAGCCGTAAGGGTGAGCAGTTCTTC; J gene: TRBJ2-1; D gene: TRBD2; V gene: TRBV13; clone size: -
CDR3 protein: CASSLRDAGASTQYF; CDR3 DNA: TGTGCCAGCAGCTTAAGGGACGCAGGGGCTAGTACGCAGTATTTT; J gene: TRBJ2-3; D gene: -; V gene: TRBV7-9; clone size: -
CDR3 protein: CASSLAADFRSYEQYF; CDR3 DNA: TGTGCCAGCAGCTTGGCGGCGGACTTCCGCTCCTACGAGCAGTACTTC; J gene: TRBJ2-7; D gene: -; V gene: TRBV5-6; clone size: -
CDR3 protein: CASSPPGLGKQFF; CDR3 DNA: TGTGCCAGCAGCCCACCGGGACTAGGAAAGCAGTTCTTC; J gene: TRBJ2-1; D gene: TRBD2; V gene: TRBV4-2; clone size: -
CDR3 protein: CASKENRRNEKLFF; CDR3 DNA: TGTGCCAGCAAGGAGAACAGGCGTAATGAAAAACTGTTTTTT; J gene: TRBJ1-4; D gene: -; V gene: TRBV2; clone size: -
CDR3 protein: CASSLRDRERDNPDTQYF; CDR3 DNA: TGTGCCAGCAGCTTACGGGACAGGGAAAGAGATAACCCAGATACGCAGTATTTT; J gene: TRBJ2-3; D gene: TRBD1; V gene: TRBV7-6; clone size: medium-sized
CDR3 protein: CASSLGNRGLADTQYF; CDR3 DNA: TGTGCCAGCAGCTTAGGTAACAGGGGCCTTGCGGATACGCAGTATTTT; J gene: TRBJ2-3; D gene: TRBD1; V gene: TRBV13; clone size: -
CDR3 protein: CASSQERAAQETQYF; CDR3 DNA: TGTGCCAGCAGCCAAGAGAGGGCGGCCCAAGAGACCCAGTACTTC; J gene: TRBJ2-5; D gene: -; V gene: TRBV7-9; clone size: -
CDR3 protein: CASRQGTIDYYEQYF; CDR3 DNA: TGCGCCAGCAGACAGGGGACCATTGATTACTACGAGCAGTACTTC; J gene: TRBJ2-7; D gene: TRBD1; V gene: TRBV5-1; clone size: few
CDR3 protein: CASGPQTSPYEQYF; CDR3 DNA: TGTGCTAGTGGCCCCCAGACTAGTCCCTACGAGCAGTACTTC; J gene: TRBJ2-7; D gene: -; V gene: TRBV12-5; clone size: -
CDR3 protein: CASSFGTGDTGELFF; CDR3 DNA: TGTGCTAGCAGCTTTGGGACAGGGGACACCGGGGAGCTGTTTTTT; J gene: TRBJ2-2; D gene: TRBD1; V gene: TRBV7-7; clone size: -
CDR3 protein: CASSYQPGQFSGELFF; CDR3 DNA: TGTGCCAGCAGCTATCAACCGGGACAGTTCTCCGGGGAGCTGTTTTTT; J gene: TRBJ2-2; D gene: TRBD1; V gene: TRBV7-9; clone size: -
CDR3 protein: CASSLGWAGTIDEQYF; CDR3 DNA: TGTGCCAGCAGCTTAGGTTGGGCCGGGACAATCGACGAGCAGTACTTC; J gene: TRBJ2-7; D gene: -; V gene: TRBV5-8; clone size: -
CDR3 protein: CASSGGRGAVSYNEQFF; CDR3 DNA: TGTGCCAGCAGTGGGGGGAGGGGGGCGGTCTCCTACAATGAGCAGTTCTTC; J gene: TRBJ2-1; D gene: -; V gene: TRBV2; clone size: -
CDR3 protein: CASSKERDLAPYNEQFF; CDR3 DNA: TGTGCCAGCAGTAAGGAGCGGGACCTAGCCCCCTACAATGAGCAGTTCTTC; J gene: TRBJ2-1; D gene: TRBD2; V gene: TRBV28; clone size: -
CDR3 protein: CASSGPSKAGLSSYEQYF; CDR3 DNA: TGTGCCAGCAGTGGCCCCTCCAAAGCGGGACTGAGCAGCTACGAGCAGTACTTC; J gene: TRBJ2-7; D gene: TRBD2; V gene: TRBV28; clone size: -
CDR3 protein: CASSLVGARETQYF; CDR3 DNA: TGCGCCAGCAGCTTGGTTGGGGCACGGGAGACCCAGTACTTC; J gene: TRBJ2-5; D gene: -; V gene: TRBV5-1; clone size: -
CDR3 protein: CASSLGQGVGEKLFF; CDR3 DNA: TGCGCCAGCAGCCTCGGACAGGGGGTAGGGGAAAAACTGTTTTTT; J gene: TRBJ1-4; D gene: TRBD1; V gene: TRBV5-1; clone size: -
CDR3 protein: CASTSSVGETQYF; CDR3 DNA: TGTGCCAGCACCTCTAGCGTCGGAGAGACCCAGTACTTC; J gene: TRBJ2-5; D gene: -; V gene: TRBV6-6; clone size: -